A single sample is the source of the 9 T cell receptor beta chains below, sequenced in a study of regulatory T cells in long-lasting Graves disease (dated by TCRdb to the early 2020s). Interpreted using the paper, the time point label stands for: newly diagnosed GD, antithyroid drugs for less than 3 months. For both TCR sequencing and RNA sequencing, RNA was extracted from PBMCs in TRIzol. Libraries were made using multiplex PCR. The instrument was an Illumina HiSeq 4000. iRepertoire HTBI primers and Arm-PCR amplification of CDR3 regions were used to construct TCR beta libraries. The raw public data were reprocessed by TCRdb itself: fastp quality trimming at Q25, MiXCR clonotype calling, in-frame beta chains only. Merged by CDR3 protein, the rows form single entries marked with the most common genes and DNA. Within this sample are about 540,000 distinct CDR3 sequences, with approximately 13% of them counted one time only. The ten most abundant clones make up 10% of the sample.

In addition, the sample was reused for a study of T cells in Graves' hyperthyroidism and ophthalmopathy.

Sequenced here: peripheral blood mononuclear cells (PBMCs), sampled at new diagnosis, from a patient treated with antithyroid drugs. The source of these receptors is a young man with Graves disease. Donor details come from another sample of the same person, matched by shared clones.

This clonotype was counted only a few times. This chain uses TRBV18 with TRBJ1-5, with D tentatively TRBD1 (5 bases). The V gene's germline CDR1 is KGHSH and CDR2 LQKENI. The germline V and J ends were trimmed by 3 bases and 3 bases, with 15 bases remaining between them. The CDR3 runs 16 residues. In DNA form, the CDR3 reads TGTGCCAGCTCACCTTTTGGGACGGCACCCAATCAGCCCCAGCATTTT. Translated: CASSPFGTAPNQPQHF.

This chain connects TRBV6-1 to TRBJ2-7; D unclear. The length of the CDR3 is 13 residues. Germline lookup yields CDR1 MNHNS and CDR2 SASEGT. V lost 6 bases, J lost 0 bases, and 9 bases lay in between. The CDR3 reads CASRTAFSYEQYF. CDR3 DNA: TGTGCCAGCAGAACAGCCTTCTCCTACGAGCAGTACTTC.

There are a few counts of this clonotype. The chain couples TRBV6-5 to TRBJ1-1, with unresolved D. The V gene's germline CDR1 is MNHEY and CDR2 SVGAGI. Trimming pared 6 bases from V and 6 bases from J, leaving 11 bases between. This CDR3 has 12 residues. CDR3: CASSYGGPEAFF. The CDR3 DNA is TGTGCCAGCAGCTACGGAGGGCCTGAAGCTTTCTTT.

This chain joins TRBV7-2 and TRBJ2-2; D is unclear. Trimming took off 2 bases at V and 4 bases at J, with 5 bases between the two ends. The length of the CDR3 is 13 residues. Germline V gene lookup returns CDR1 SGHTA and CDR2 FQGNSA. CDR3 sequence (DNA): TGTGCCAGCAGCTTACGGGCCACCGGGGAGCTGTTTTTT. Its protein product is CASSLRATGELFF.

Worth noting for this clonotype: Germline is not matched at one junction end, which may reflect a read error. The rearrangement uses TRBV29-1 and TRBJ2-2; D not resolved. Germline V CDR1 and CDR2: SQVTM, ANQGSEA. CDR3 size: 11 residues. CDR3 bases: TGCAGCCTTGACCATACCGGGGAGCTGTTTTTT. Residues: CSLDHTGELFF.

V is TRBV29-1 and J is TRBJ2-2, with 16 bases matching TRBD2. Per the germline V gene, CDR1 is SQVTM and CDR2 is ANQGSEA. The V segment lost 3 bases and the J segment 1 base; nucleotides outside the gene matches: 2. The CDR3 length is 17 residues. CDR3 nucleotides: TGCAGCGTTGAGGGGACTAGCGGGAGGGGGAACACCGGGGAGCTGTTTTTT. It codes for CSVEGTSGRGNTGELFF.

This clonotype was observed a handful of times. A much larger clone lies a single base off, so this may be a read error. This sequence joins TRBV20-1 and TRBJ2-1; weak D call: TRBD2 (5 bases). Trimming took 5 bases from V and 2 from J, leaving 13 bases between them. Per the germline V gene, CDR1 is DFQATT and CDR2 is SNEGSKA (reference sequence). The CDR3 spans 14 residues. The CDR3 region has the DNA TGCAGTGCTGACATGGAGGACCCCTACAATGAGCAGTTCTTC. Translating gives CSADMEDPYNEQFF.

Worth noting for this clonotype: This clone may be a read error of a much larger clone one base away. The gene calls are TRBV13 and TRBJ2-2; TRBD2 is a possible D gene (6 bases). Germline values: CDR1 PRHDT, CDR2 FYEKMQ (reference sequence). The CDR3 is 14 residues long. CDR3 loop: CASRETAYTGGLFF. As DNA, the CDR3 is TGTGCCAGCAGGGAGACAGCCTACACCGGGGGGCTGTTTTTT.

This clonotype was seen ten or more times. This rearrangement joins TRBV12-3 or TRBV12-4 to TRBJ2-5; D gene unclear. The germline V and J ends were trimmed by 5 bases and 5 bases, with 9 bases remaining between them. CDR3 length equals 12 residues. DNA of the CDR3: TGTGCCAGCAGTCCCCAGGTTGAGACCCAGTACTTC. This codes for CASSPQVETQYF.